One and the same sample provided the 18 T cell receptor beta chains below, sequenced in a study of blood T cell repertoires in COVID-19. The table came from immunoSEQ multiplex PCR; TCRdb's copy has only in-frame clones and leaves some out. The sample shows 250,000 to 300,000 clones, approximately 88% of them seen only once. The specimen sequenced was peripheral blood. These receptors were taken from a man aged 50-59 years with acute or convalescent COVID-19.

The chain carries TRBV13 and TRBJ1-1; D is ambiguous. From germline, CDR1 is PRHDT and CDR2 FYEKMQ (reference sequence). The V and J ends lost 4 bases and 6 bases respectively, with 6 bases between them. This CDR3 region has 11 residues. The DNA for the CDR3 is TGTGCCAGCAGCTCCCCGGCTGAAGCTTTCTTT. Its translation: CASSSPAEAFF.

J is TRBJ1-2 and V is TRBV5-1; 9 positions agree with TRBD1. Germline values: CDR1 SGHRS, CDR2 YFSETQ. Losses at the gene ends were 4 bases for V and 7 bases for J; bases not matched to a gene: 8. The CDR3 length is 14 residues. The CDR3 coding sequence is TGCGCCAGCAGCCTGAAAGCGGACAGGGGTGGCTACACCTTC. Its translation: CASSLKADRGGYTF.

V is TRBV19 and J is TRBJ2-1; perhaps TRBD1 as D (5 bases). The germline V and J ends were trimmed by 3 bases and 4 bases, with 13 bases remaining between them. Germline V gives CDR1 LNHDA, CDR2 SQIVND (reference sequence). This CDR3 spans 15 amino acids. Here the CDR3 reads CASSIVPGLYNEQFF. In DNA form, the CDR3 reads TGTGCCAGTAGTATTGTTCCAGGGCTTTACAATGAGCAGTTCTTC.

The J gene is TRBJ2-4, the V gene TRBV3-1 (or the pseudogene TRBV3-2); D might be TRBD2 (5 bases). CDR3 length: 14 amino acids. Trimming cost V 4 bases and J 5 bases, with 12 bases left between them. The germline V gene encodes CDR1 LGHDT and CDR2 YNNKEL (reference sequence). DNA of the CDR3: TGTGCCAGCAGCCGGGTTTCTAGCCAAAACATTCAGTACTTC. It yields the protein CASSRVSSQNIQYF.

The chain carries TRBV6-5 and TRBJ1-5; the D is unclear. Germline CDR1 is MNHEY and CDR2 is SVGAGI. V was shortened by 3 bases and J by 4 bases, with 13 bases between the two germline ends. This CDR3 has 15 amino acids. CDR3 DNA sequence: TGTGCCAGCAGTTATCACAGCCCGCCGAATCAGCCCCAGCATTTT. Encoded protein: CASSYHSPPNQPQHF.

This chain links TRBV5-1 with TRBJ1-1, with D maybe TRBD1 (5 bases). The V end lost 0 bases, the J end lost 5 bases, and 14 bases lay between the germline ends. Germline V lookup: CDR1 SGHRS, CDR2 YFSETQ. The CDR3 covers 15 residues. CDR3 loop: CASSLGLPGRTEAFF. CDR3 nucleotides: TGCGCCAGCAGCTTGGGTTTACCAGGGCGGACTGAAGCTTTCTTT.

The V and J genes are TRBV5-1 and TRBJ2-7; 10 nucleotides line up with TRBD2. The ends lost 4 bases at V and 2 bases at J; junction bases unmatched: 6. The V gene's germline CDR1 is SGHRS and CDR2 YFSETQ. This CDR3 has 15 amino acids. This CDR3 reads CASSGASGGTYEQYF. The CDR3 DNA sequence: TGCGCCAGCAGCGGAGCTAGCGGGGGAACCTACGAGCAGTACTTC.

The chain combines TRBV6-4 with TRBJ2-3, with D unclear. The germline V gene has CDR1 MRHNA and CDR2 SNTAGT. V lost 4 bases and J lost 6, with 17 bases in between. The CDR3 has 15 amino acids. The CDR3 region is CASSASPDPRDTQYF. CDR3 bases: TGTGCCAGCAGTGCCTCGCCAGACCCGCGGGATACGCAGTATTTT.

This clone was seen a handful of times. The chain employs TRBV2 and TRBJ1-5; 9 bases map to TRBD1. The CDR3 is 14 amino acids. In germline, CDR1 is SNHLY, CDR2 FYNNEI. V trimming: 5 bases; J trimming: 4 bases; junction bases outside the gene matches: 3. The CDR3 sequence: CASSQGQGNQPQHF. CDR3 sequence (DNA): TGTGCCAGCAGTCAGGGACAGGGTAATCAGCCCCAGCATTTT.

The chain joins TRBV10-3 to TRBJ2-7, with D possibly matching TRBD1 (6 bases). The V end lost 8 bases, the J end lost 3 bases, and 14 bases lay between the germline ends. Germline values: CDR1 ENHRY, CDR2 SYGVKD. This CDR3 has 13 residues. CDR3 nucleotide sequence: TGTGCCATCTCTCGGACAGAGATCTACGAGCAGTACTTC. The encoded protein is CAISRTEIYEQYF.

This clone was found a few times. The rearrangement uses TRBV7-3 and TRBJ1-2, with TRBD1 matching over 11 bases. The CDR3 consists of 14 residues. Losses at the gene ends were 5 bases for V and 6 bases for J; bases not matched to a gene: 5. Looked up from germline, CDR1 is SGHTA and CDR2 is FQGTGA. The CDR3 DNA is TGTGCCAGCAGCCGGGACAGGGGGAAGGATGGCTACACCTTC. Translation: CASSRDRGKDGYTF.

The chain joins TRBV7-2 to TRBJ2-5, with 9 nucleotides matching TRBD2. From germline, CDR1 is SGHTA and CDR2 FQGNSA. This CDR3 has 18 residues. V was pared by 5 bases and J by 7 bases, with 20 bases of the junction left unmatched. Here the CDR3 DNA reads TGTGCCAGCAGCCTAAACTACCTTACAGCGGGGGGCCATGGGACCCAGTACTTC. Amino acids: CASSLNYLTAGGHGTQYF.

This clone was picked up a small number of times. The chain carries TRBV18 and TRBJ1-1; a weak D match, TRBD1 (6 bases). V was pared by 3 bases and J by 6 bases, with 17 bases between. The germline gives CDR1 KGHSH, CDR2 LQKENI. This CDR3 has 15 amino acids. The DNA of the CDR3 is TGTGCCAGCTCACCGACGGGGGGCGCGGCAGCTGAAGCTTTCTTT. This encodes CASSPTGGAAAEAFF.

Only one count was recorded for this clone. CDR3 residues: CASSLGLAGAGELFF. The CDR3 nucleotides read TGTGCCAGCAGCCTGGGACTAGCGGGAGCCGGGGAGCTGTTTTTT. The V and J genes are TRBV27 and TRBJ2-2, with 14 bases lining up with TRBD2. The V gene end was trimmed by 6 bases and the J gene end by 6 bases; junction bases not matched to a gene: 3. The CDR3 spans 15 residues. CDR1 and CDR2 (germline): MNHEY, SMNVEV (reference sequence).

The chain combines TRBV5-6 with TRBJ2-5; D unclear. In germline, CDR1 is SGHDT, CDR2 YYEEEE. This CDR3 contains 14 residues. The V end lost 2 bases, the J end lost 3 bases, and 11 bases lay between the germline ends. The CDR3 sequence is CASSFTRSEETQYF. CDR3 bases: TGTGCCAGCAGCTTCACTCGGTCGGAAGAGACCCAGTACTTC.

The J gene is TRBJ2-1, the V gene TRBV4-2; TRBD2 matches at 7 bases. CDR1 and CDR2 from the germline V gene are LGHNA and YNFKEQ. The CDR3 covers 14 residues. Trimming took 4 bases from V and 9 from J; bases not matched to a gene: 9. The CDR3 DNA reads as TGTGCCAGCAGCCCATCCGGACTAGGCCGTGAGCAGTTCTTC. Translation gives CASSPSGLGREQFF.

V gene TRBV7-8 combines with J gene TRBJ2-2, with D possibly matching TRBD1 (6 bases). Germline-derived CDR1 and CDR2 are SGHVS and FQNEAQ. The CDR3 has 18 amino acids. Trimming left V 3 bases short and J 6 bases short, with 23 bases between. For the CDR3, the DNA is TGTGCCAGCAGCTTCGAGCCCTACAGGGAAAGTTTGGCCGGGGAGCTGTTTTTT. Its protein is CASSFEPYRESLAGELFF.

V usage is TRBV7-8 and J usage is TRBJ1-5, with 11 positions matching TRBD1. The CDR3 spans 15 residues. CDR1 is SGHVS, CDR2 FQNEAQ, per germline. The ends lost 1 base at V and 5 bases at J; junction bases unmatched: 1. The CDR3 DNA follows: TGTGCCAGCAGCTTAGGGACAGGGGGCGATCAGCCCCAGCATTTT. Residues: CASSLGTGGDQPQHF.